The next 25 T cell receptor beta chains were all read from a single sample in a study of cytotoxic CD8 clonotypes in ibrutinib-treated CLL. The data were produced by immunoSEQ multiplex PCR, yet TCRdb's version contains in-frame clones alone and is incomplete. The repertoire has over 100,000 clones, approximately 85% of them found once; the top ten carry roughly 2%. The sequencing used PBMCs, collected after 24 months of ibrutinib treatment. Receptors originate from a human donor with chronic lymphocytic leukemia.

The chain couples TRBV11-2 to TRBJ2-1; perhaps D is TRBD1 or TRBD2 (7 bases each). The V end lost 4 bases, the J end lost 6 bases, and 19 bases lay between the germline ends. This CDR3 spans 16 amino acids. In germline, CDR1 is SGHAT, CDR2 FQNNGV. The CDR3 is CASSSGGRQGFNEQFF. In nucleotides, the CDR3 is TGTGCCAGCAGCTCCGGGGGGAGACAGGGCTTCAATGAGCAGTTCTTC.

The chain combines TRBV5-1 with TRBJ2-7, with 7 bases matching TRBD1. Per the germline V gene, CDR1 is SGHRS and CDR2 is YFSETQ. Trimming cost V 1 base and J 1 base; bases outside gene matches: 5. The length of the CDR3 is 15 residues. The CDR3 coding sequence is TGCGCCAGCAGCTTGTTGACAGGGCCTTCCTACGAGCAGTACTTC. It is translated as CASSLLTGPSYEQYF.

The CDR3 is CASSPFGTAHDQPQHF. As DNA, the CDR3 is TGTGCCAGCTCACCATTTGGGACAGCGCACGATCAGCCCCAGCATTTT. The J gene is TRBJ1-5, the V gene TRBV18; 7 bases agree with TRBD1. The J segment lost 5 bases and the V segment lost 2 bases, leaving 9 bases of the junction unmatched. CDR3 length equals 16 residues. Per the germline V gene, CDR1 is KGHSH and CDR2 is LQKENI.

This chain connects TRBV2 to TRBJ2-2; D possibly matches TRBD1 or TRBD2 (5 bases each). Trimming pared 8 bases from V and 16 bases from J, leaving 17 bases between. Looked up from germline, CDR1 is SNHLY and CDR2 is FYNNEI. This CDR3 spans 11 amino acids. The CDR3: CASDLLTGTFF. The CDR3 region has the DNA TGTGCCAGCGACCTATTAACGGGGACGTTTTTT.

This clone was recorded a few times. This chain joins TRBV5-3 and TRBJ2-5; the D is unclear. TRBV5-3 is an ORF, and what it does is uncertain. Trimming removed 0 bases at V and 5 bases at J, with 2 bases between. The CDR3 has 11 amino acids. The CDR3 loop is CARSLEETQYF. The DNA of the CDR3 is TGTGCCAGAAGCTTGGAGGAGACCCAGTACTTC.

This clone is a singleton in its sample. V gene TRBV9 combines with J gene TRBJ2-2; TRBD2 matches at 14 bases. Trimming took 4 bases from V and 6 from J; bases not matched to a gene: 5. Per germline, CDR1 SGDLS and CDR2 YYNGEE. This CDR3 is 16 amino acids long. This CDR3 is CASSPRTSGGSGELFF. CDR3 nucleotides: TGTGCCAGCAGCCCAAGGACTAGCGGGGGGTCCGGGGAGCTGTTTTTT.

The chain links TRBV19 to TRBJ1-1, with D unresolved. Germline-derived CDR1 and CDR2 are LNHDA and SQIVND (reference sequence). V lost 3 bases and J lost 2, with 7 bases in between. This CDR3 contains 13 residues. CDR3 sequence: CASSIRANTEAFF. The CDR3 region has the DNA TGTGCCAGTAGTATTCGGGCCAACACTGAAGCTTTCTTT.

CDR3 in DNA: TGTGCAAGTCGAATCCAACTCCACCGGGACAGGGACGAGCAGTACTTC. This gives the protein CASRIQLHRDRDEQYF. This sequence joins TRBV12-2 and TRBJ2-7; the table calls TRBD1, which could not be checked here. TRBV12-2 is designated a pseudogene. This CDR3 has 16 amino acids.

The rearrangement uses TRBV4-3 and TRBJ1-6; D is uncertain. Between the trimmed V and J ends, which lost 0 bases and 3 bases, there was a span of 6 bases. This CDR3 is built from 15 residues. Germline V lookup: CDR1 LGHNA, CDR2 YSLEER. This CDR3 is CASSQEVSYNSPLHF. The DNA for the CDR3 is TGCGCCAGCAGCCAAGAAGTGAGCTATAATTCACCCCTCCACTTT.

V and J are TRBV28 and TRBJ1-5; a possible D gene is TRBD1 (6 bases). The germline V and J ends were trimmed by 2 bases and 4 bases, with 15 bases remaining between them. Per the germline V gene, CDR1 is MDHEN and CDR2 is SYDVKM. The CDR3 length is 16 residues. The CDR3 loop is CASSLPDRRINQPQHF. CDR3 nucleotide sequence: TGTGCCAGCAGTTTACCGGACAGAAGAATAAATCAGCCCCAGCATTTT.

The chain couples TRBV5-1 to TRBJ1-4; 10 bases agree with TRBD1. J gave up 7 bases and V 3 bases, and 6 bases lay outside the gene matches. The CDR3 covers 15 residues. In germline, CDR1 is SGHRS, CDR2 YFSETQ. The CDR3 reads CASSSDGQGGEKLFF. CDR3 nucleotide sequence: TGCGCCAGCAGCTCGGACGGACAGGGGGGTGAAAAACTGTTTTTT.

This clone appeared a few times. This rearrangement joins TRBV18 to TRBJ2-4; TRBD1 matches 11 bases. CDR3 length equals 16 residues. Germline V CDR1 and CDR2: KGHSH, LQKENI. The J segment lost 3 bases and the V segment lost 6 bases, leaving 7 bases of the junction unmatched. CDR3 DNA sequence: TGTGCCAGCTCCCCCAGGGGGACAGGGGGCAAAAACATTCAGTACTTC. Translated, it gives CASSPRGTGGKNIQYF.

The V gene is TRBV9, the J gene TRBJ2-5, with D uncertain. The CDR3 is 13 residues long. Trimming removed 2 bases at V and 3 bases at J, with 8 bases between. Germline V gene sequence: CDR1 SGDLS, CDR2 YYNGEE. The CDR3 DNA follows: TGTGCCAGCAGCGTGAGACTTGAAGAGACCCAGTACTTC. Residues: CASSVRLEETQYF. The full variable domain, completed using reference TRBV9 and TRBJ2-5, is DSGVTQTPKHLITATGQRVTLRCSPRSGDLSVYWYQQSLDQGLQFLIQYYNGEERAKGNILERFSAQQFPDLHSELNLSSLELGDSALYFCASSVRLEETQYFGPGTRLLVL.

This clone appeared a single time. The rearrangement links TRBV18 to TRBJ2-7, with TRBD1 matching 7 bases. Germline V CDR1 and CDR2: KGHSH, LQKENI. The J segment lost 7 bases and the V segment lost 4 bases, leaving 10 bases of the junction unmatched. This CDR3 region has 14 residues. This chain's CDR3 is CASSQNRGFEEQYF. The CDR3 DNA is TGTGCCAGCTCACAAAACAGGGGTTTTGAGGAGCAGTACTTC.

The rearrangement links TRBV5-5 to TRBJ2-7; D ambiguous. The CDR3 has 15 amino acids. Germline values: CDR1 SGHKS, CDR2 YYEKEE (reference sequence). The V end was cut by 0 bases, the J end by 0 bases, with 10 bases between. CDR3 DNA sequence: TGTGCCAGCAGCTTGGAACCCAGGCCCTCCTACGAGCAGTACTTC. This translates into CASSLEPRPSYEQYF. The variable domain in full, with the rest retrieved from reference TRBV5-5 and TRBJ2-7, is DAGVTQSPTHLIKTRGQQVTLRCSPISGHKSVSWYQQVLGQGPQFIFQYYEKEERGRGNFPDRFSARQFPNYSSELNVNALLLGDSALYLCASSLEPRPSYEQYFGPGTRLTVT.

This chain uses TRBV6-1 with TRBJ1-2; D is undetermined. This CDR3 is built from 12 residues. V was shortened by 7 bases and J by 0 bases, with 6 bases between the two germline ends. Germline CDR1 MNHNS, CDR2 SASEGT. The CDR3 DNA is TGTGCCAGCATGCAAGCTAACTATGGCTACACCTTC. Encoded protein: CASMQANYGYTF.

The gene calls are TRBV6-5 and TRBJ1-2, with D possibly matching TRBD1 (6 bases). Germline V gene lookup returns CDR1 MNHEY and CDR2 SVGAGI. V gave up 6 bases and J gave up 0 bases, with 14 bases separating them. This CDR3 region has 15 residues. The CDR3 region is CASSPTGPTNYGYTF. The CDR3 nucleotides read TGTGCCAGCAGCCCGACAGGTCCTACTAACTATGGCTACACCTTC.

CDR3 DNA: TGTGCCAGTAGTATAGAACACCTCTCTGGAAACACCATATATTTT. Translation gives CASSIEHLSGNTIYF. The chain joins TRBV19 to TRBJ1-3; D call uncertain. Trimming cost V 0 bases and J 0 bases, with 6 bases left between them. This CDR3 is 15 amino acids long. Germline CDR1 and CDR2: LNHDA and SQIVND (reference sequence). Combining the CDR3 with reference TRBV19 and TRBJ1-3 gives the whole variable domain DGGITQSPKYLFRKEGQNVTLSCEQNLNHDAMYWYRQDPGQGLRLIYYSQIVNDFQKGDIAEGYSVSREKKESFPLTVTSAQKNPTAFYLCASSIEHLSGNTIYFGEGSWLTVV.

CDR3 coding DNA: TGTGCCAGCAGCCCTAGCGGGGGGGCGGGTGATACGCAGTATTTT. Protein product: CASSPSGGAGDTQYF. This chain links TRBV11-2 with TRBJ2-3, with TRBD2 matching over 12 bases. With V trimmed by 5 bases and J by 6 bases, 6 bases remained unmatched. The CDR3 extends over 15 amino acids. Germline CDR1 SGHAT, CDR2 FQNNGV.

This chain joins TRBV9 and TRBJ2-1; possible D gene TRBD1, 5 bases. Trimming removed 0 bases at V and 7 bases at J, with 14 bases between. Germline CDR1 SGDLS, CDR2 YYNGEE. The length of the CDR3 is 15 residues. CDR3 sequence: CASSVVGASRNEQFF. DNA of the CDR3: TGTGCCAGCAGCGTAGTAGGGGCTTCAAGGAATGAGCAGTTCTTC.

The chain combines TRBV19 with TRBJ1-1, with D perhaps matching TRBD1 (5 bases). V shed 6 bases and J shed 1 base, with 6 bases lying between them. This CDR3 contains 12 residues. CDR1 is LNHDA and CDR2 is SQIVND in the germline V gene (reference sequence). The CDR3 region is CASRTGNTEAFF. The CDR3 bases are TGTGCCAGTAGAACAGGGAACACTGAAGCTTTCTTT. Supplemented by reference TRBV19 and TRBJ1-1, the full variable domain reads DGGITQSPKYLFRKEGQNVTLSCEQNLNHDAMYWYRQDPGQGLRLIYYSQIVNDFQKGDIAEGYSVSREKKESFPLTVTSAQKNPTAFYLCASRTGNTEAFFGQGTRLTVV.

The chain joins TRBV2 to TRBJ1-3; 7 nucleotides match TRBD1. The V and J ends lost 6 bases and 4 bases, in that order; junction bases with no gene match: 6. There are 14 residues in the CDR3. Germline V lookup: CDR1 SNHLY, CDR2 FYNNEI. Here the CDR3 reads CASRGTGQGNTIYF. CDR3 bases: TGTGCCAGCAGGGGGACGGGACAGGGAAACACCATATATTTT.

The chain recombines TRBV10-3 with TRBJ2-3; TRBD1 aligns across 8 bases. Losses at the gene ends were 9 bases for V and 5 bases for J; bases not matched to a gene: 4. CDR3 length equals 12 residues. Germline V gene data show CDR1 as ENHRY and CDR2 as SYGVKD. CDR3 in amino acids: CAIRQGQDTQYF. In DNA, the CDR3 is TGTGCCATTAGACAGGGGCAAGATACGCAGTATTTT.

The genes are TRBV23-1 and TRBJ2-5; TRBD1 matches 9 bases. TRBV23-1 is given ORF status, its function remaining uncertain. CDR3 length equals 15 residues. V lost 2 bases to trimming and J lost 1 base; unmatched junction nucleotides: 2. The chain's CDR3 is CASSQPDRGQETQYF. The CDR3 DNA reads TGCGCCAGCAGTCAACCGGACAGGGGCCAAGAGACCCAGTACTTC.

The chain couples TRBV30 to TRBJ1-5; TRBD1 agrees at 7 bases. The germline gives CDR1 GTSNPN, CDR2 SVGIG (reference sequence). V gave up 2 bases and J gave up 5 bases; unmatched junction bases: 3. This CDR3 has 13 residues. As DNA, the CDR3 is TGTGCCTGGAGTCCAGGGGGGGATCAGCCCCAGCATTTT. Residues: CAWSPGGDQPQHF.